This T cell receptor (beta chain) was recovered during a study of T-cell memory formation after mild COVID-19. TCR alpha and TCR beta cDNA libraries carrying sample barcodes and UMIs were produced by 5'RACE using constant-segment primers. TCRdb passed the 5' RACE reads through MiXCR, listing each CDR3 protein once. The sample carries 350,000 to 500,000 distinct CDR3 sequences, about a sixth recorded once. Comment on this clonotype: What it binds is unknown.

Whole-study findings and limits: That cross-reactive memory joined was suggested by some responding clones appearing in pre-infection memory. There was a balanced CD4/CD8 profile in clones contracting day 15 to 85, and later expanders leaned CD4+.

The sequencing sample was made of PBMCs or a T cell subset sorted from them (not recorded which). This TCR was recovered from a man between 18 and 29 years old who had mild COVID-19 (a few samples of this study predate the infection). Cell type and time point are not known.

Written as DNA, the CDR3 is TGTGCCAGCAGTTACAAGGGCCTGGGGGACTATGGCTACACCTTC. Translating it yields CASSYKGLGDYGYTF. The chain has TRBV6-2 or TRBV6-3 and TRBJ1-2; a weak D match, TRBD1 (5 bases). Germline CDR1 reads MNHEY; CDR2 reads SVGEGT. V was clipped by 2 bases and J by 3 bases, with 13 bases between them. This CDR3 region has 15 residues.